Listed below are T cell receptor beta chains from one sample, sequenced in a study of blood T cell repertoires in COVID-19. The table came from immunoSEQ multiplex PCR; TCRdb's copy has only in-frame clones and leaves some out. The sample carries roughly 160,000 clones, approximately 88% recorded once. Sequenced sample: peripheral blood. The receptors were sampled from a man aged 18 to 29 with active or convalescent COVID-19. CDR3s include the opening cysteine and the closing phenylalanine or tryptophan. The D gene is left open where the match is weak. The size field is filled for only some rows; it gives once, few, many or a size class.

TRBV6-2/TRBV6-3,NA,NA,TRBJ1-5,CASSYSIVRVESNQPQHF,TGTGCCAGCAGTTACTCGATTGTCCGGGTGGAGAGCAATCAGCCCCAGCATTTT
TRBV9,TRBD1,NA,TRBJ2-7,CASSLQQGYEQYF,TGTGCCAGCAGCCTCCAACAGGGGTACGAGCAGTACTTC
TRBV30,TRBD1,NA,TRBJ2-7,CAWGKGQPIYEQYF,TGTGCCTGGGGAAAGGGACAGCCGATCTACGAGCAGTACTTC
TRBV4-3,NA,NA,TRBJ2-7,CASSQPPFGGRYEQYF,TGCGCCAGCAGCCAACCGCCCTTCGGGGGGCGGTACGAGCAGTACTTC
TRBV30,NA,once,TRBJ1-1,CAWKQGLKNTEAFF,TGTGCCTGGAAGCAGGGACTGAAGAACACTGAAGCTTTCTTT
TRBV12-3/TRBV12-4,NA,few,TRBJ1-1,CASSAEFAEAFF,TGTGCCAGCAGTGCAGAATTCGCTGAAGCTTTCTTT
TRBV19,NA,NA,TRBJ1-3,CASSPISSGNTIYF,TGTGCCAGTAGTCCCATCAGCTCTGGAAACACCATATATTTT
TRBV12-5,NA,NA,TRBJ1-5,CASGLVFDSTQSNQPQHF,TGTGCTAGTGGTTTGGTCTTCGACAGCACACAAAGCAATCAGCCCCAGCATTTT
TRBV28,NA,NA,TRBJ1-4,CASSLNGINEKLFF,TGTGCCAGCAGTTTAAATGGCATCAATGAAAAACTGTTTTTT
TRBV9,TRBD1,NA,TRBJ2-1,CASSVENRGYNEQFF,TGTGCCAGCAGCGTAGAAAACAGGGGCTACAATGAGCAGTTCTTC